The rows below give T cell receptor beta chains drawn from one sample of a study of T-cell memory formation after mild COVID-19. One entry per CDR3 protein results from TCRdb running MiXCR on the 5' RACE reads. Of some 450,000 distinct CDR3 sequences in the sample, roughly 18% are singletons; the top ten hold around a fifth. The source material was PBMCs or a T cell subset sorted from them (not recorded which). The receptors derive from a man younger than 35 who had mild COVID-19 (a few samples of this study predate the infection). Cell type and time point are not known. Each CDR3 is given with its conserved first and last residue. D genes are given only for firm matches. The size field is filled for only some rows; it gives once, few, many or a size class.

J gene	clone size	D gene	V gene	CDR3 DNA	CDR3 protein
TRBJ1-1	few	.	TRBV5-1	TGCGCCAGCAGCTTGGCGGGGATGACCGAAGCTTTCTTT	CASSLAGMTEAFF
TRBJ2-3	.	.	TRBV7-2	TGTGCCAGCAGCCGCGGGGGCTTCACAGATACGCAGTATTTT	CASSRGGFTDTQYF
TRBJ1-1	.	.	TRBV28	TGTGCCAGCAGTCTTCCCGGGGACACTGAAGCTTTCTTT	CASSLPGDTEAFF
TRBJ1-1	.	.	TRBV20-1	TGCAGTGCTAGTTTCCCAGGGCTCACTGAAGCTTTCTTT	CSASFPGLTEAFF
TRBJ2-7	.	TRBD1	TRBV3-1	TGTGCCAGCAGCCAAGTCCACAGGGGCTACGAGCAGTACTTC	CASSQVHRGYEQYF
TRBJ2-5	few	.	TRBV7-9	TGTGCCAGCAGCTCTACTCTGGACCCTAAAGAGACCCAGTACTTC	CASSSTLDPKETQYF
TRBJ2-2	few	.	TRBV7-2	TGTGCCAGCAGTCGGACGGATTACACCGGGGAGCTGTTTTTT	CASSRTDYTGELFF
TRBJ2-3	.	.	TRBV11-2	TGTGCCAGCAGCTTATTGAGCGGTGATATAGATACGCAGTATTTT	CASSLLSGDIDTQYF
TRBJ2-1	few	TRBD1	TRBV11-2	TGTGCCAGCAGCTCACAGGGGGCTGAGCAGTTCTTC	CASSSQGAEQFF
TRBJ1-1	.	.	TRBV4-1	TGCGCCAGCAGCCAAGCCTCCGGTACTGAAGCTTTCTTT	CASSQASGTEAFF
TRBJ1-2	.	TRBD1	TRBV30	TGTGCCTGGGATCGACAGGGATTCTATGGCTACACCTTC	CAWDRQGFYGYTF
TRBJ2-3	many	TRBD2	TRBV5-1	TGCGCCAGCAGCCTACTTGGCGGGGGGGCAGATACGCAGTATTTT	CASSLLGGGADTQYF
TRBJ2-5	few	TRBD2	TRBV5-4	TGTGCCAGCAGCTTGGAACCGGGACTAGAAGAGACCCAGTACTTC	CASSLEPGLEETQYF
TRBJ1-6	.	TRBD1	TRBV2	TGTGCCAGCAGAAGCCGGGACAGGGGGACACCCCTCCACTTT	CASRSRDRGTPLHF
TRBJ2-5	many	.	TRBV7-9	TGTGCCAGCAGCTCCCCAGGGCAAAAAGAGACCCAGTACTTC	CASSSPGQKETQYF
TRBJ1-6	.	.	TRBV6-5	TGTGCCAGCAGTCGTAACCTCAGAAGCCTTTACAATTCACCCCTCCACTTT	CASSRNLRSLYNSPLHF
TRBJ1-1	many	.	TRBV7-8	TGTGCCAGCAGCCATACAGGGGAAGCTTTCTTT	CASSHTGEAFF
TRBJ1-5	.	.	TRBV4-2	TGTGCCAGCAGCCAAGATTTGTCCGGGGGAAATCAGCCCCAGCATTTT	CASSQDLSGGNQPQHF
TRBJ2-7	.	.	TRBV5-1	TGCGCCAGCAGGAATCCCCGGAGCTCCTACGAGCAGTACTTC	CASRNPRSSYEQYF
TRBJ2-3	many	.	TRBV2	TGTGCCAGCAGTCCCTTTATCGAAGTATTGAGCACAGATACGCAGTATTTT	CASSPFIEVLSTDTQYF
TRBJ2-5	.	.	TRBV5-1	TGCGCCAGCAGCTTGGGTATCGGAGTTTGGGAGACCCAGTACTTC	CASSLGIGVWETQYF
TRBJ1-1	.	.	TRBV27	TGTGCCAGCAGTTTTAGTGTGGGGGGCACTGAAGCTTTCTTT	CASSFSVGGTEAFF
TRBJ1-2	many	TRBD1	TRBV5-1	TGCGCCAGCAGCTTCCGGGACAGGGAACGAGAAGGCTACACCTTC	CASSFRDREREGYTF
TRBJ1-6	.	.	TRBV10-3	TGTGCCATCAGTGCGTCCGGGGGGCCGGATAATTCACCCCTCCACTTT	CAISASGGPDNSPLHF
TRBJ1-1	few	.	TRBV5-1	TGCGCCAGCAGCTTGGGAACAGGGCGCGGCACTGAAGCTTTCTTT	CASSLGTGRGTEAFF
TRBJ2-7	.	.	TRBV3-1	TGTGCCAGCAGCCAAGATACTAGATCCTACGAGCAGTACTTC	CASSQDTRSYEQYF
TRBJ2-5	.	TRBD2	TRBV4-1	TGCGCCAGCAGCCATCACGGGACTAGCGTAGAGACCCAGTACTTC	CASSHHGTSVETQYF
TRBJ2-1	few	.	TRBV7-3	TGTGCCAGCAGCCAAAGCGTCAACAATGAGCAGTTCTTC	CASSQSVNNEQFF
TRBJ1-5	.	.	TRBV6-1	TGTGCCAGCAGGGGCGTTTGGCCCCAGCATTTT	CASRGVWPQHF
TRBJ2-1	few	.	TRBV7-9	TGTGCCAGCAGCTTGAGGGGTTTCGAGTACAATGAGCAGTTCTTC	CASSLRGFEYNEQFF
TRBJ2-5	.	TRBD2	TRBV3-1	TGTGCCAGCAGCCAAGATCAAGGACTAGCTGGGGAGACCCAGTACTTC	CASSQDQGLAGETQYF
TRBJ1-5	.	TRBD1	TRBV5-1	TGCGCCAGCAGCCAAAGACAGGGAGGTCAGCCCCAGCATTTT	CASSQRQGGQPQHF
TRBJ1-5	many	.	TRBV18	TGTGCCAGCTCACCTGCCGGCAATCAGCCCCAGCATTTT	CASSPAGNQPQHF
TRBJ2-5	few	.	TRBV12-3/TRBV12-4	TGTGCCAGCAGTATCGGGGGCAGGGAGACCCAGTACTTC	CASSIGGRETQYF
TRBJ2-7	few	TRBD2	TRBV18	TGTGCCAGCTCATTGGCCGGAGCGGGGACCGGTTACGAGCAGTACTTC	CASSLAGAGTGYEQYF
TRBJ1-1	few	.	TRBV12-3/TRBV12-4	TGTGCCACAAGGGTTGCTGAAGCTTTCTTT	CATRVAEAFF
TRBJ1-6	.	.	TRBV6-5	TGTGCCAGCAGTTACGGGGGGAGCAGAGCGTCACCCCTCCACTTT	CASSYGGSRASPLHF
TRBJ1-1	.	.	TRBV12-3/TRBV12-4	TGTGGGGTGCGCGCGGGATTTGAAGCTTTCTTT	CGVRAGFEAFF
TRBJ2-4	once	.	TRBV30	TGTGCCTGGCGCCACCCCCTGAGAAACATTCAGTACTTC	CAWRHPLRNIQYF
TRBJ2-3	.	.	TRBV28	TGTGCCAGCAGTTTATATGCGGTCCGGGATACGCAGTATTTT	CASSLYAVRDTQYF
TRBJ2-5	.	.	TRBV7-3	TGTGCCAGCAGCCCCGGACTCAACCGGGGCGAGACCCAGTACTTC	CASSPGLNRGETQYF
TRBJ2-3	many	.	TRBV5-4	TGTGCCAGCAGCTTGGCCATGAGGTGGGGAGATACGCAGTATTTT	CASSLAMRWGDTQYF
TRBJ1-5	.	.	TRBV9	TGTGCCAGCAGCGTAGGGGACCGGCCCCAGCATTTT	CASSVGDRPQHF
TRBJ1-1	few	TRBD1	TRBV7-2	TGTGCCAGCAGCTTATCGAGGGGGCGGAAAGCGTCGGGAGCTTTCTTT	CASSLSRGRKASGAFF
TRBJ1-1	.	.	TRBV20-1	TGCAGTGCTAGTGGCGGGGGGGTGTTGGTGAACACTGAAGCTTTCTTT	CSASGGGVLVNTEAFF
TRBJ1-2	.	TRBD1	TRBV6-5	TGTGCCAGCAGTTACTCCCACAGGGGAAGGGATGGCTACACCTTC	CASSYSHRGRDGYTF
TRBJ2-2	few	.	TRBV7-8	TGTGCCAGCAGTCACTGGGTCGGGGAGCTGTTTTTT	CASSHWVGELFF
TRBJ2-3	.	TRBD2	TRBV29-1	TGCAGCGTTGAGGCTATAGCGGGGCAAACGGGAGATACGCAGTATTTT	CSVEAIAGQTGDTQYF
TRBJ2-3	few	TRBD2	TRBV5-5	TGTGCCAGCAGCTCAACACTAGCGGGGGCAGGAACAGATACGCAGTATTTT	CASSSTLAGAGTDTQYF
TRBJ1-4	few	TRBD1	TRBV6-5	TGTGCCAGCAGTGAACGACAGGGGTATAATGAAAAACTGTTTTTT	CASSERQGYNEKLFF
TRBJ2-5	.	TRBD1	TRBV5-1	TGCGCCAGCAGCTCGCGGAGGGACAGGGGACAAGAGACCCAGTACTTC	CASSSRRDRGQETQYF
TRBJ1-2	.	TRBD1	TRBV28	TGTGCCAGCAGGTCCTCCGGGACAGAGAAATATGGCTACACCTTC	CASRSSGTEKYGYTF
TRBJ2-5	many	.	TRBV29-1	TGCAGCGTTGAACGGGAGAACCAAGAGACCCAGTACTTC	CSVERENQETQYF